This entry concerns a single T cell receptor beta chain. TCRdb keeps only in-frame clones here, not all; method: immunoSEQ multiplex PCR. The table records tens of thousands of clones, about 74% of them present only once. CDR1 MGHDK and CDR2 SYGVNS come from the germline V gene. V trimming: 3 bases; J trimming: 2 bases; junction bases outside the gene matches: 7. This CDR3 region has 16 residues. The data originate from a study of blood T cell repertoires in COVID-19. Study information: Sites across the United States, Italy and Spain contributed samples from acute and convalescent COVID-19.

This TCR was recovered from a man in his 70s with COVID-19, enrolled during active disease. The rearrangement joins TRBV25-1 to TRBJ2-7; 10 bases fit TRBD2. Sequenced: peripheral blood. The CDR3 nucleotides read TGTGCCAGCAGTGACATGAGGACTAGCGGCACCTACGAGCAGTACTTC. Protein sequence: CASSDMRTSGTYEQYF.